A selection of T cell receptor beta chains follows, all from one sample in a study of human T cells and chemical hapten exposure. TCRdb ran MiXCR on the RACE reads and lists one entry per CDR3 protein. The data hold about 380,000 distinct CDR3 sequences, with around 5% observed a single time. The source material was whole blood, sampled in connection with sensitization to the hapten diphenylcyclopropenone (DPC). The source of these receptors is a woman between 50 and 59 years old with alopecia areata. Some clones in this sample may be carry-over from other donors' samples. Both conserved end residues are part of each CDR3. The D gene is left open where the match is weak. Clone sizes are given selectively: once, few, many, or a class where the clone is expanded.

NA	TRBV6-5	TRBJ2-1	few	CASSSPLYNEQFF	TGTGCCAGCAGTTCCCCTTTATACAATGAGCAGTTCTTC
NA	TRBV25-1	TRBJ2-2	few	CASSELGRGDGELFF	TGTGCCAGCAGTGAATTGGGCAGGGGGGACGGGGAGCTGTTTTTT
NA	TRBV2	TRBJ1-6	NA	CASSLQRSSYNSPLHF	TGTGCCAGCAGCCTTCAAAGGAGCTCCTATAATTCACCCCTCCACTTT
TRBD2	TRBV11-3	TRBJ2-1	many	CASSSIAGNEQFF	TGTGCCAGCAGCTCGATAGCGGGCAATGAGCAGTTCTTC
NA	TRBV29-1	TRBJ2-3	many	CSVPSTDTQYF	TGCAGCGTCCCGAGTACAGATACGCAGTATTTT
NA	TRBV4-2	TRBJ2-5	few	CASSQRLSGSTQYF	TGTGCCAGCAGCCAACGGTTGAGCGGGTCGACCCAGTACTTC
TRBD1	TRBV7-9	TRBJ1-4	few	CASSIDRANEKLFF	TGTGCCAGCAGCATCGACAGGGCTAATGAAAAACTGTTTTTT
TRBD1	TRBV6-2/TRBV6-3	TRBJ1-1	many	CASRPHVTGDTEAFF	TGTGCCAGCAGGCCACACGTAACAGGGGACACTGAAGCTTTCTTT
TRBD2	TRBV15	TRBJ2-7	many	CATSRDRVGGSYEQYF	TGTGCCACCAGCAGAGATCGAGTCGGGGGGTCCTACGAGCAGTACTTC
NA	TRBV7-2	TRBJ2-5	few	CASSFYVDLGEETQYF	TGTGCCAGCAGCTTTTACGTGGACCTGGGGGAAGAGACCCAGTACTTC
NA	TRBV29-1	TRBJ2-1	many	CSVDRTHSRENEQFF	TGCAGCGTTGACAGGACTCATTCGCGAGAGAATGAGCAGTTCTTC
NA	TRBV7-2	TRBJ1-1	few	CASSFPPGTEAFF	TGTGCCAGCAGCTTCCCCCCCGGCACTGAAGCTTTCTTT
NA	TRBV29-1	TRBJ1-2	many	CSVESGGSYGYTF	TGCAGCGTGGAATCCGGAGGCAGCTATGGCTACACCTTC
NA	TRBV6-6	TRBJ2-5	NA	CASNSQEQETQYF	TGTGCCAGCAATTCACAGGAACAAGAGACCCAGTACTTC
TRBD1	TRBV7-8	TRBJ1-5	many	CATGQGADQPQHF	TGTGCCACCGGACAGGGGGCCGATCAGCCCCAGCATTTT
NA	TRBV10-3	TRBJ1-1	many	CAISEGLLNTEAFF	TGTGCCATCAGTGAGGGGCTCTTGAACACTGAAGCTTTCTTT
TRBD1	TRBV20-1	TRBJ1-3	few	CSAPIRGEGNTIYF	TGCAGTGCGCCTATCAGGGGGGAAGGAAACACCATATATTTT
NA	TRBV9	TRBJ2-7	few	CASSVVSYEQYF	TGTGCCAGCAGCGTAGTCTCCTACGAGCAGTACTTC
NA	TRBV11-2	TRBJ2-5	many	CASSPAVQETQYF	TGTGCCAGCAGCCCAGCGGTTCAAGAGACCCAGTACTTC
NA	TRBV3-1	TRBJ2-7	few	CASSLSGSPNEQYF	TGTGCCAGCAGCTTGAGCGGATCCCCAAACGAGCAGTACTTC
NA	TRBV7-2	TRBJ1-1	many	CASTQGETEAFF	TGTGCCAGCACCCAAGGGGAGACTGAAGCTTTCTTT
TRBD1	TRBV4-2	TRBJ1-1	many	CASSQTGAQNTEAFF	TGTGCCAGCAGCCAAACAGGGGCCCAGAACACTGAAGCTTTCTTT
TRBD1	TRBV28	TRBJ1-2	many	CATKDRGRGYTF	TGTGCCACCAAGGACAGGGGGCGAGGCTACACCTTC
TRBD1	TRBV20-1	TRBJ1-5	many	CSARGGQGAGQPQHF	TGCAGTGCTAGAGGGGGACAGGGGGCAGGTCAGCCCCAGCATTTT
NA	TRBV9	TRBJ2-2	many	CASSVGIQGRDTGELFF	TGTGCCAGCAGCGTAGGAATCCAGGGGAGGGACACCGGGGAGCTGTTTTTT
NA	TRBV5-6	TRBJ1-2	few	CASSRMDYGYTF	TGTGCCAGCAGCCGGATGGACTATGGCTACACCTTC
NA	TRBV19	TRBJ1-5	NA	CASSIDTGRNQPQHF	TGTGCCAGTAGTATAGATACCGGTCGCAATCAGCCCCAGCATTTT
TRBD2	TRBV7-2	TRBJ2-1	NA	CASSPTSGRPEQFF	TGTGCCAGCAGCCCGACTAGCGGGAGGCCAGAGCAGTTCTTC
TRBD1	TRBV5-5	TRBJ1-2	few	CASSLVGDSRDGYTF	TGTGCCAGCAGCTTGGTTGGGGACAGCCGAGATGGCTACACCTTC
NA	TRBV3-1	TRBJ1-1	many	CASSQERRMEAFF	TGTGCCAGCAGCCAGGAGCGGCGGATGGAAGCTTTCTTT
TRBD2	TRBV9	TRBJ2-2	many	CASSLQLGSSGSVTGELFF	TGTGCCAGCAGCCTCCAGCTAGGGAGTAGCGGGAGTGTCACCGGGGAGCTGTTTTTT
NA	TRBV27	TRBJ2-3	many	CASSLRRGPTDTQYF	TGTGCCAGCAGTTTAAGGCGGGGGCCCACAGATACGCAGTATTTT
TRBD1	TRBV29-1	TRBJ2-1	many	CSVEGSAGTGVPSSYNEQFF	TGCAGCGTTGAGGGCTCCGCCGGGACAGGGGTTCCGAGCTCCTACAATGAGCAGTTCTTC
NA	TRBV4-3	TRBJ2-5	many	CASSRGVGVQETQYF	TGCGCCAGCAGCCGAGGGGTCGGGGTCCAAGAGACCCAGTACTTC
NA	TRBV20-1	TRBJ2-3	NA	CSALCRWGLPSTDTQYF	TGCAGTGCCCTCTGTAGATGGGGGCTCCCTAGCACAGATACGCAGTATTTT
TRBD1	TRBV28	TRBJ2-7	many	CASSPPGTAAYEQYF	TGTGCCAGCAGCCCCCCCGGGACAGCGGCCTACGAGCAGTACTTC
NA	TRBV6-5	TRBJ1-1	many	CASSRKNLGVLAFF	TGTGCCAGCAGTCGTAAAAACCTAGGGGTTCTGGCTTTCTTT
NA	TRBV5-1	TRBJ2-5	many	CASSLRANRQETQYF	TGCGCCAGCAGCTTGAGGGCCAACCGCCAAGAGACCCAGTACTTC
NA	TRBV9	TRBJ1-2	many	CASSPRVLGGYGYTF	TGTGCCAGCAGCCCGAGAGTTCTGGGGGGCTATGGCTACACCTTC
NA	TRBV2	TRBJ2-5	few	CASSRDGKETQYF	TGTGCCAGCAGCCGGGACGGCAAAGAGACCCAGTACTTC
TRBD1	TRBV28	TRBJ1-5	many	CASLRLVQGASNQPQHF	TGTGCCAGCCTACGTCTCGTACAGGGGGCCAGCAATCAGCCCCAGCATTTT
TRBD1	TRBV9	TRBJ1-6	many	CASSVAGQPNSPLHF	TGTGCCAGCAGCGTAGCGGGACAGCCTAATTCACCCCTCCACTTT
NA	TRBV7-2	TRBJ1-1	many	CASRGRGMNTEAFF	TGTGCCAGCAGGGGGCGAGGAATGAACACTGAAGCTTTCTTT
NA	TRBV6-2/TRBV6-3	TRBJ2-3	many	CASAWRGTTDTQYF	TGTGCCAGCGCCTGGCGGGGTACCACAGATACGCAGTATTTT
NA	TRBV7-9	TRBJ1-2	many	CASSFRTAYGYTF	TGTGCCAGCAGCTTCAGGACAGCGTATGGCTACACCTTC
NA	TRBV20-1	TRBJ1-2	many	CSARITVNIGYGYTF	TGCAGTGCCAGAATCACAGTTAATATAGGTTATGGCTACACCTTC
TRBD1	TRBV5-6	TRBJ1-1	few	CASRAGGGPPTEAFF	TGTGCCAGCAGAGCAGGGGGAGGACCTCCAACTGAAGCTTTCTTT
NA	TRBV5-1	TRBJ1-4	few	CASSPGAFGRTNEKLFF	TGCGCCAGCAGCCCCGGGGCATTTGGGCGGACTAATGAAAAACTGTTTTTT
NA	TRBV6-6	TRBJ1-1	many	CASLGQGWGTEAFF	TGTGCCAGCCTGGGGCAGGGGTGGGGCACTGAAGCTTTCTTT
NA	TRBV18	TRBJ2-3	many	CASSPPGGGTDTQYF	TGTGCCAGCTCACCACCAGGAGGGGGCACAGATACGCAGTATTTT
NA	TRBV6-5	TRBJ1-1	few	CASSYRLGSEAFF	TGTGCCAGCAGTTACCGCCTTGGTTCTGAAGCTTTCTTT
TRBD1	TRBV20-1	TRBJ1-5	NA	CSATGGNQPQHF	TGCAGCGCGACAGGGGGTAATCAGCCCCAGCATTTT